One and the same sample provided the 6 T cell receptor beta chains below, sequenced in a study of beta chain features in type 1 diabetes. The authors reverse transcribed all of the isolated RNA, so sequencing captured expressed TCRB transcripts. The table came from immunoSEQ multiplex PCR; TCRdb's copy has only in-frame clones and leaves some out. The sample includes 140,000 or so clones, approximately 9.2% of them seen just once. The sequenced sample consisted of central memory CD4+ T cells from blood. The origin of the receptors is a man aged 18 to 30 in good health.

The table lists this clone with a few counts. V is TRBV6-1 and J is TRBJ2-1, with 7 bases that match TRBD1. V trimming: 3 bases; J trimming: 2 bases; junction bases outside the gene matches: 4. This CDR3 comprises 15 residues. Germline V gene sequence: CDR1 MNHNS, CDR2 SASEGT. CDR3 loop: CASSEGRGTYNEQFF. The CDR3 nucleotides read TGTGCCAGCAGTGAGGGCAGGGGGACCTACAATGAGCAGTTCTTC.

The table lists this clone with a few counts. The rearrangement uses TRBV2 and TRBJ1-4, with D possibly being TRBD1 (6 bases). CDR3 length: 15 residues. The V gene lost 4 bases and the J gene lost 4 bases, with 13 bases spanning the gap. Germline values: CDR1 SNHLY, CDR2 FYNNEI. CDR3 coding DNA: TGTGCCAGCAGTGTCCGAAGGGGGAGTAATGAAAAACTGTTTTTT. It yields the protein CASSVRRGSNEKLFF.

The CDR3 sequence is CASSLVGGGNTDTQYF. In DNA, the CDR3 is TGTGCCAGCAGCTTAGTAGGCGGGGGAAACACAGATACGCAGTATTTT. The chain has TRBV7-2 and TRBJ2-3; the match to TRBD2 covers 7 bases. This CDR3 spans 16 amino acids. Germline CDR1 is SGHTA and CDR2 is FQGNSA. Trimming cost V 1 base and J 2 bases; bases outside gene matches: 6.

The chain joins TRBV5-1 to TRBJ2-3; 9 bases are shared with TRBD2. Germline assignment: CDR1 SGHRS and CDR2 YFSETQ. The CDR3 is made up of 17 amino acids. J lost 6 bases, V lost 0 bases, and 11 bases had no gene match. Here the CDR3 reads CASSLGTSDRARDTQYF. CDR3 bases: TGCGCCAGCAGCTTGGGGACTAGCGATCGGGCAAGGGATACGCAGTATTTT.

The chain combines TRBV5-4 with TRBJ2-7; 8 nucleotides align to TRBD2. With V trimmed by 2 bases and J by 0 bases, 1 base remained unmatched. In germline, CDR1 is SGHNT, CDR2 YYREEE (reference sequence). CDR3 length: 14 amino acids. CDR3 bases: TGTGCCAGCAGCTTACTAGCGGACTCCTACGAGCAGTACTTC. Its translation is CASSLLADSYEQYF.

V gene TRBV6-5 combines with J gene TRBJ2-3, with 7 bases identical to TRBD2. Germline assignment: CDR1 MNHEY and CDR2 SVGAGI. The CDR3 sequence is 16 residues long. The V and J ends lost 4 bases and 0 bases, in that order; junction bases with no gene match: 7. The CDR3 DNA sequence: TGTGCCAGCAGTTGGGGGGGTAGCGGAAGCACAGATACGCAGTATTTT. This gives the protein CASSWGGSGSTDTQYF.